This TCR beta chain is drawn from a study of blood T cells in healthy people across ages. Study-wide findings and caveats: Because sorting was not performed, PBMCs prevented conclusive naive versus antigen-experienced comparison.

This clonotype was found many times. Its cognate antigen is unknown. This CDR3 spans 15 amino acids. V was cut by 3 bases and J by 0 bases, with 9 bases left in between. Then a second PCR, running roughly 7 to 11 cycles, was carried out with a sample-barcoded 5' primer and a J-beta primer mix. A template-switch adaptor with 12 random nucleotides tagged each cDNA molecule. Each CDR3 protein is one row after TCRdb ran MiXCR on the 5' RACE reads. The data contain 1.5 million to 2 million distinct CDR3 sequences, around 42% of them singletons. The chain has TRBV12-3 or TRBV12-4 and TRBJ2-1; the D gene is possibly TRBD1 (6 bases). Material: blood. The sequence derives from a human donor in good health. The CDR3 nucleotides are TGTGCCAGCAGTTTCGGACAGTCCTCCTACAATGAGCAGTTCTTC. Residues: CASSFGQSSYNEQFF.